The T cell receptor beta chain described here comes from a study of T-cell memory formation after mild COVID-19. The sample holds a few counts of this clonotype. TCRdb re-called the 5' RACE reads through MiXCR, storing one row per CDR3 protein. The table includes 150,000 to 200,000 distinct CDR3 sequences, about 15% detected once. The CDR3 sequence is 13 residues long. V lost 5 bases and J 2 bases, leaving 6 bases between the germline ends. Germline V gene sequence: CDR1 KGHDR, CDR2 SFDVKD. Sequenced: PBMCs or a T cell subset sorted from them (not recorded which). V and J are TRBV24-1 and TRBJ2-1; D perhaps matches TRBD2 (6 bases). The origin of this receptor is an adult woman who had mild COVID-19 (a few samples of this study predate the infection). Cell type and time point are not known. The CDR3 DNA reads TGTGCCACCAGTGGACTAGCCTACAATGAGCAGTTCTTC. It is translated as CATSGLAYNEQFF.